What follows is one T cell receptor beta chain and its context. The clone's antigen remains unknown. No qualities accompany the bases; no much larger clone lies one base away. Trimming takes 5 bases from V and 2 bases from J, and the germline ends sit 14 bases apart. For CDR1 and CDR2, the germline V gene (reference sequence) lists SGHNT and YYREEE. Spanning cysteine to phenylalanine, the CDR3 consists of 14 amino acids. Only CDR3 DNA remains: 42 bases, in frame from the first base. This sample is part of a study of blood T cell repertoires in COVID-19 (TCRdb year 2020). For the study in its entirety: Collaborator samples came from the United States, Italy and Spain and covered acute and convalescent phases of COVID-19. A de-identified subject ID, COVID-19 status, age in years and sex were almost always included in the sample metadata. The material from the prospective study consisted of cDNA or gDNA derived from T cells, B-cell-depleted T cells, or PBMCs. Subjects who had been exposed to COVID-19, were actively infected with it, or had recovered from it provided the deeply sampled blood TCRbeta repertoires that made up the dataset. Samples came from the ongoing ImmuneRACE study (first 160 participants) plus 1,254 subjects from 6 global collaborators. Where available, HLA class I and class II types were obtained from metadata supplied by the sample provider rather than from assay-based typing. The repertoires were released in a freely available public database intended as a resource for research on the immune response to SARS-CoV-2.

General study outcomes and caveats: How much clinical and demographic metadata was included differed by source and by participant, and the metadata was provided uncurated.

TCRbeta CDR3 regions were amplified from genomic DNA using the immunoSEQ Assay, a bias-controlled multiplex PCR. As for how the authors treated the data: Nucleated cell counts per sample were estimated from amplification of reference gene primers within the assay. Sequence reads were collapsed and filtered to measure the absolute abundance of every unique TCRbeta CDR3 rearrangement. For each sample, productive Simpson clonality was calculated as the square root of Simpson's diversity index over productive rearrangements. TCRdb retrieved this table from immuneACCESS and kept in-frame rearrangements only. Not all clones are present; in checked studies, unresolved V genes account for under half, and no reason is known for the remainder. V and J calls plus clone size are reproduced from that table; the DNA served to infer D and trimming. This sample is represented by about 59,000 clones; 81% of them were singletons. The leading ten clones occupy roughly 28% of the sample.

Collaborating institutions collected whole blood in K2EDTA tubes following their own protocols. For TCRbeta analysis, collaborators shipped samples as frozen whole blood, isolated PBMCs, or DNA extracted from either of those sample types. Sequenced input: peripheral blood. Rearrangement joined TRBV5-4 to TRBJ2-7; the D gene is possibly TRBD2, with 6 bases matching. This clonotype was sampled from a woman of 80 years or more with active or convalescent COVID-19. Read as DNA, the sequence is TGTGCCAGCAGTTCCGGGACTGGCCCCTACGAGCAGTACTTC. Its product reads: CASSSGTGPYEQYF.